These T cell receptor beta chains were read from a single sample in a study of T cell clonotyping in hematopoietic cell transplantation. Sequenced by immunoSEQ multiplex PCR; TCRdb stores in-frame clones only, minus some. The sample includes 15,000 to 20,000 clones, roughly three quarters of them seen just once. Sequenced sample: peripheral blood mononuclear cells. Receptors originate from a man aged 55 to 70 in good health. Some clones in this sample may be carry-over from other donors' samples. Each CDR3 is given with its conserved first and last residue. The D gene is left open where the match is weak. Part of the rows lack a size; the others show once, few, many or a class for expanded clones.

>.|TRBD1|TRBJ1-2|TRBV7-9
CASSADRLGYTF
TGTGCCAGCAGCGCGGACAGGTTGGGCTACACCTTC
>few|.|TRBJ2-2|TRBV28
CASSLWGRYKPGELFF
TGTGCCAGCAGTTTGTGGGGGCGATACAAGCCTGGGGAGCTGTTTTTT
>.|TRBD2|TRBJ2-4|TRBV5-8
CASSLLPSGSEAKNIQYF
TGTGCCAGCAGCTTGTTACCTAGCGGGAGTGAGGCCAAAAACATTCAGTACTTC
>.|.|TRBJ1-2|TRBV29-1
CSVVLQAGRGYTF
TGCAGCGTTGTATTACAGGCAGGTCGGGGCTACACCTTC
>.|.|TRBJ1-6|TRBV7-2
CASSLDDSPLHF
TGTGCCAGCAGCTTAGACGATTCACCCCTCCACTTT
>.|.|TRBJ2-5|TRBV7-3
CASSLGAETDVYF
TGTGCCAGCAGCCTAGGGGCTGAGACTGATGTGTACTTC
>.|TRBD2|TRBJ2-1|TRBV27
CASNVLGLAGGEQFF
TGTGCCAGCAACGTCCTAGGACTAGCGGGGGGAGAGCAGTTCTTC
>.|.|TRBJ1-1|TRBV6-5
CASSYSGGKDEAFF
TGTGCCAGCAGTTACTCCGGGGGGAAAGATGAAGCTTTCTTT
>few|TRBD1|TRBJ1-2|TRBV27
CASSLSPGTGFAYGYTF
TGTGCCAGCAGTTTAAGTCCCGGGACAGGGTTCGCCTATGGCTACACCTTC
>.|.|TRBJ2-7|TRBV5-8
CASSLDWVVPYEQYF
TGTGCCAGCAGCTTGGATTGGGTAGTACCCTACGAGCAGTACTTC
>.|.|TRBJ1-2|TRBV5-1
CASSYERASGYTF
TGCGCCAGCAGCTACGAGAGGGCGAGTGGCTACACCTTC
>.|TRBD1|TRBJ2-6|TRBV10-3
CAIRGTGGAVGANVLTF
TGTGCCATCAGGGGGACAGGGGGTGCCGTCGGGGCCAACGTCCTGACTTTC
>.|.|TRBJ1-5|TRBV6-6
CASRGSINQPQHF
TGTGCCAGCAGAGGGTCCATCAATCAGCCCCAGCATTTT
>.|.|TRBJ2-5|TRBV7-7
CASSALTPGETQYF
TGTGCTAGCAGCGCCCTCACCCCGGGGGAGACCCAGTACTTC
>.|.|TRBJ1-2|TRBV10-3
CAISEDGAGGYTF
TGTGCCATCAGTGAGGACGGGGCCGGCGGCTACACCTTC
>once|.|TRBJ1-1|TRBV28
CASSLFLITGGAFF
TGTGCCAGCAGTTTATTTCTAATCACTGGTGGAGCTTTCTTT
>once|.|TRBJ1-2|TRBV4-3
CASSLGSNYGYTF
TGCGCCAGCAGCTTAGGGTCTAACTATGGCTACACCTTC
>.|.|TRBJ1-1|TRBV25-1
CASRDSVGGRNTEAFF
TGTGCCAGCAGGGACAGTGTGGGGGGCAGAAACACTGAAGCTTTCTTT